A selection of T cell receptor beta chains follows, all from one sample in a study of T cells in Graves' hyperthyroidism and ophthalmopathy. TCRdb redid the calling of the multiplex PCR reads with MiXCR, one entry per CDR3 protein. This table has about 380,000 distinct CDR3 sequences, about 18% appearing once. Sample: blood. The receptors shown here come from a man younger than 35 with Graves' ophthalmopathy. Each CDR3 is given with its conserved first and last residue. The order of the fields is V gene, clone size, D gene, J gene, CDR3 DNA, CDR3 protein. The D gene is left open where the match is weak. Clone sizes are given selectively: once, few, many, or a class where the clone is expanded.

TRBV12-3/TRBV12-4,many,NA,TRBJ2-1,TGTGCCAGCAGTTTAACGGACAGCACCTACAATGAGCAGTTCTTC,CASSLTDSTYNEQFF
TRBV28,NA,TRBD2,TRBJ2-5,TGTGCCAGCAGTCCGGGGGGGTGGGAGACCCAGTACTTC,CASSPGGWETQYF
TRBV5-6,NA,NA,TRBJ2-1,TGTGCCAGCAGCGGAGGGGGGAGCGGGCAGAGTAATGAGCAGTTCTTC,CASSGGGSGQSNEQFF
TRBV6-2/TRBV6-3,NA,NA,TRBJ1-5,TGTGCCAGCAGTTACTCGAAAATAGAGCAGGGAGGACGTCAGCCCCAGCATTTT,CASSYSKIEQGGRQPQHF
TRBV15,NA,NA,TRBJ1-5,TGTGCCACCAGCAGAGTCCAAGGGGAGATCGGCAATCAGCCCCAGCATTTT,CATSRVQGEIGNQPQHF
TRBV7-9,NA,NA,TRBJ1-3,TGTGCCAGCAGCCCGTTTGCGGGGTCTGGAAACACCATATATTTT,CASSPFAGSGNTIYF
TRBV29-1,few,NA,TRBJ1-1,TGCAGCGTTGAACTTGGGGTGACTGAAGCTTTCTTT,CSVELGVTEAFF
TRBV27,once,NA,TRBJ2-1,TGTGCCAGCAGTTTATCTATGGATATGGGGGCGACGTTCTTC,CASSLSMDMGATFF
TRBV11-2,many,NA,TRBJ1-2,TGTGCCAGCAGCCCTTCTGGACTTACTAACTATGGCTACACCTTC,CASSPSGLTNYGYTF
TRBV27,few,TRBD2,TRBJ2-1,TGTGCCAGCAGACAGTCCGGGACTAGTCTTCAGTTCTTC,CASRQSGTSLQFF
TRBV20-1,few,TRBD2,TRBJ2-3,TGCAGTGCACTAAGGACTAGCGGGGGGGCCACAGATACGCAGTATTTT,CSALRTSGGATDTQYF
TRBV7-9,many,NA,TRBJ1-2,TGTGCCAGCAGTCCACAAGGGGACCCAAACTATGGCTACACCTTC,CASSPQGDPNYGYTF
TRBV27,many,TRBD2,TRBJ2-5,TGTGCCAGCAGTTCCCAAGCGGGGGGCCAAGAGACCCAGTACTTC,CASSSQAGGQETQYF
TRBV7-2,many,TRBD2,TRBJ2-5,TGTGCCAGCAGCTTAGTGGGGGGAGGGAGGGAGACCCAGTACTTC,CASSLVGGGRETQYF
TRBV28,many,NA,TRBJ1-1,TGTGCCAGCAGTGGACAGATGAACACTGAAGCTTTCTTT,CASSGQMNTEAFF
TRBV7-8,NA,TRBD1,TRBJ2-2,TGTGCCAGCAGCTTTTTCCCGGGACAGGGTAACGGGGAGCTGTTTTTT,CASSFFPGQGNGELFF
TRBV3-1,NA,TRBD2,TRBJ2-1,TGTGCCAGCAGAGAGACTAGCGGGGGGCCCACCTACAATGAGCAGTTCTTC,CASRETSGGPTYNEQFF
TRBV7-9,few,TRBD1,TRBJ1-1,TGTGCCAGCCGACAGGGAGGGAACACTGAAGCTTTCTTT,CASRQGGNTEAFF
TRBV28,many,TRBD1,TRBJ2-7,TGTGCCAGCAGTCGCCCCGGGACAGGGGAGTACGAGCAGTACTTC,CASSRPGTGEYEQYF
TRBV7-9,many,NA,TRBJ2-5,TGTGCCAGCAGCTTAGCGTGGGGGGAGACCCAGTACTTC,CASSLAWGETQYF
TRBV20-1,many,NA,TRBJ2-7,TGCAGTGCTAGAGCCTTTCCCAGCACGAGAAGCGAGCAGTACTTC,CSARAFPSTRSEQYF
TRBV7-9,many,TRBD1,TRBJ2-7,TGTGCCAGCAGCCCCTTTACAGGGGGCTACGAGCAGTACTTC,CASSPFTGGYEQYF
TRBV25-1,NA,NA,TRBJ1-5,TGTGCCAGCGGGGGATCGGGCAATCAGCCCCAGCATTTT,CASGGSGNQPQHF
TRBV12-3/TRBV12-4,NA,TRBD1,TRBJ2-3,TGTGCCAGCAGTACGGGACAGGGAAGAACAGATACGCAGTATTTT,CASSTGQGRTDTQYF
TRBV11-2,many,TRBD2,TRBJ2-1,TGTGCCAGCAGCTCTCTCCGGACTAGCGGGGTGGACAATGAGCAGTTCTTC,CASSSLRTSGVDNEQFF
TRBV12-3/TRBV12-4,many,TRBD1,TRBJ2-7,TGTGCCAGCAGTTTAGCGCCGACAGGGGGCGAGCAGTACTTC,CASSLAPTGGEQYF
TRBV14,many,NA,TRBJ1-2,TGTGCCAGCAGCCAAGCTACTAACTATGGCTACACCTTC,CASSQATNYGYTF
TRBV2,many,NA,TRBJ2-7,TGTGCCAGCAGAGATAACACAGGGTTTTCCTACGAGCAGTACTTC,CASRDNTGFSYEQYF
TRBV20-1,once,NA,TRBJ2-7,TGCAGTGCTGATCTTAGCGGTGCCCCTTACGAGCAGTACTTC,CSADLSGAPYEQYF
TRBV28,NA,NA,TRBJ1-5,NA,CASSTSGVGNQPQHF
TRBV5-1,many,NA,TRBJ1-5,TGCGCCAGCAGCTTTCCCCGTAGCGTATTGCCCCAGCATTTT,CASSFPRSVLPQHF
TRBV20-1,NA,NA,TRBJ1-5,TGCAGTGCTAGCCAAGGATATCCCAATCAGCCCCAGCATTTT,CSASQGYPNQPQHF
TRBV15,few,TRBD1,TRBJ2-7,TGTGCCACCAGCCCCTTGACAGGGACCTACGAGCAGTACTTC,CATSPLTGTYEQYF
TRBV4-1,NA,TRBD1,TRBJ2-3,TGCGCCAGCAGCCAATTTTACTCTTACCCGGGACAGGGGCGTGGAGATACGCAGTATTTT,CASSQFYSYPGQGRGDTQYF
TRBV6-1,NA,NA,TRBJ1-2,TGTGCCAGCCGCGCGGTGGTTCTCCATGGCTACACCTTC,CASRAVVLHGYTF
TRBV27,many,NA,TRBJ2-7,TGTGCCAGCAGTTTATCGGAGCGACAGGTCTCCTACGAGCAGTACTTC,CASSLSERQVSYEQYF
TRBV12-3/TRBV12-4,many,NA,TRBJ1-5,TGTGCCAGCAGTCCAAGACACAGCAATCAGCCCCAGCATTTT,CASSPRHSNQPQHF
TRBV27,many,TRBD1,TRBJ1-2,TGTGCCAGCAGTTTCACAGGGGGCTACTATGGCTACACCTTC,CASSFTGGYYGYTF
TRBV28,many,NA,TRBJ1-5,TGTGCCAGCAGTTTATTCCGGGGTAGGGAGCCCCAGCATTTT,CASSLFRGREPQHF
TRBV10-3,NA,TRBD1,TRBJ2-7,TGTGCCATCAGTGAGTTCGGGACAGGGTCCTACGAGCAGTACTTC,CAISEFGTGSYEQYF
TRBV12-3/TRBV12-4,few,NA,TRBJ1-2,TGTGCCAGCAGTGCCGGATTAGGCTACACCTTC,CASSAGLGYTF
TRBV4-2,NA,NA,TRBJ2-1,TGTGCCAGCAGCCAAGATCCCGCCAGGGAGTACAATGAGCAGTTCTTC,CASSQDPAREYNEQFF
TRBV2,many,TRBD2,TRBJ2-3,TGTGCCAGCAGGACTAGCGGGGGGGGCACAGATACGCAGTATTTT,CASRTSGGGTDTQYF
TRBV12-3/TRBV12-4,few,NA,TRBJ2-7,TGTGCCAGCAGTTTTTTCTCCTCTGGTGGCAACGAGCAGTACTTC,CASSFFSSGGNEQYF
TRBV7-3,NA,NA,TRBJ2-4,TGTGCCAGCAGCCGTAGGGCAGGGCGGGACATTCAGTACTTC,CASSRRAGRDIQYF
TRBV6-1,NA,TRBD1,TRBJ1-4,TGTGCCAGCAGATTTACAGGGGGCGGCTCTGAAAAACTGTTTTTT,CASRFTGGGSEKLFF
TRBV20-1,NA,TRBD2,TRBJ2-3,TGCAGTGCCAGTGGGCGGCGGGAGCAAGTCACAGATACGCAGTATTTT,CSASGRREQVTDTQYF
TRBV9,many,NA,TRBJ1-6,TGTGCCAGCAGCGCGGGGGGTAATTCACCCCTCCACTTT,CASSAGGNSPLHF